A selection of T cell receptor beta chains follows, all from one sample in a study of CD8+ T cells in alopecia areata. The assay was immunoSEQ multiplex PCR, and TCRdb's table has in-frame clones only and misses some. Of about 200,000 clones listed, approximately 61% are singletons. This specimen was CD4+ T cells sorted from blood, taken at week 0. All receptors come from a human donor with alopecia areata. CDR3s include the opening cysteine and the closing phenylalanine or tryptophan. A D gene is named only where the DNA matches it firmly. Only some rows state a clone size, as once, few, many or a class for expanded clones.

clone size	D gene	V gene	J gene	CDR3 DNA	CDR3 protein
few	NA	TRBV11-2	TRBJ2-7	TGTGCCAGCAGCTTATCTGGCAGGGGATACGAGCAGTACTTC	CASSLSGRGYEQYF
NA	NA	TRBV9	TRBJ2-3	TGTGCCAGCAGCGGTCGAGGGAATACGCAGTATTTT	CASSGRGNTQYF
NA	TRBD1	TRBV10-3	TRBJ1-5	TGTGCCATCAGTGAGGGACAGGGGGATCATCAGCCCCAGCATTTT	CAISEGQGDHQPQHF
few	TRBD1	TRBV19	TRBJ1-5	TGTGCCAGTAGTCGACAGGGGGCGAACAATCAGCCCCAGCATTTT	CASSRQGANNQPQHF
NA	TRBD1	TRBV7-2	TRBJ1-4	TGTGCCAGCAGCTCGACAGGGGGGGCCGGTGAAAAACTGTTTTTT	CASSSTGGAGEKLFF
few	NA	TRBV5-8	TRBJ2-1	TGTGCCAGCAGGCAGTCATACTCCTACAATGAGCAGTTCTTC	CASRQSYSYNEQFF
few	TRBD1	TRBV11-2	TRBJ1-1	TGTGCCAGCAGCTTAGGACAGGGCGAGGCGGCTTTCTTT	CASSLGQGEAAFF
NA	TRBD1	TRBV9	TRBJ1-5	TGTGCCAGCAGCGTATCAGGGGGTAGCAATCAGCCCCAGCATTTT	CASSVSGGSNQPQHF
NA	NA	TRBV7-9	TRBJ1-2	TGTGCCAGCAGCTTAGCACATGCACAGAGTAGTTACTACACCTTC	CASSLAHAQSSYYTF
NA	NA	TRBV18	TRBJ1-2	TGTGCCAGCTCACTCACCGCAGACCACTATGGCTACACCTTC	CASSLTADHYGYTF
NA	NA	TRBV19	TRBJ2-5	TGTGCCAGTAGTATGGGAGAGACCCAGTACTTC	CASSMGETQYF
NA	NA	TRBV4-1	TRBJ1-1	TGCGCCAGCAGCCGAGACGGAACAGGAGGCACTGAAGCTTTCTTT	CASSRDGTGGTEAFF
NA	NA	TRBV6-6	TRBJ1-4	TGTGCCAGCAGGACTCCGGGGCAGGGCAACGAAAAACTGTTTTTT	CASRTPGQGNEKLFF
few	NA	TRBV29-1	TRBJ1-1	TGCAGCTCTAAGATAAACATGGACACTGAAGCTTTCTTT	CSSKINMDTEAFF
NA	NA	TRBV6-1	TRBJ2-6	TGTGCCAGCAGAACAGGGCTTGAGGCCAACGTCCTGACTTTC	CASRTGLEANVLTF
NA	NA	TRBV5-6	TRBJ1-5	TGTGCCAGCAGCTTGATTGGCGGGTTCGGCAATCAGCCCCAGCATTTT	CASSLIGGFGNQPQHF
NA	NA	TRBV7-9	TRBJ2-5	TGTGCCAGCAGCTCCATACATGGGGCCGTCGAGACCCAGTACTTC	CASSSIHGAVETQYF
NA	TRBD1	TRBV4-2	TRBJ2-6	TGTGCCAGCAACCGGGACAGGGGCTCAGCTGGGGCCAACGTCCTGACTTTC	CASNRDRGSAGANVLTF
NA	NA	TRBV27	TRBJ1-2	TGTGCCAGCGGGGGGAGAAACGGAGCGGTACGTGGCTACACCTTC	CASGGRNGAVRGYTF
NA	NA	TRBV7-9	TRBJ2-7	TGTGCCAGCAGCATAGCGTCCTACGAGCAGTACTTC	CASSIASYEQYF
few	NA	TRBV15	TRBJ2-3	TGTGCCACCAGCAGAGATCCGGGAAGGCTCACAGATACGCAGTATTTT	CATSRDPGRLTDTQYF
NA	TRBD1	TRBV13	TRBJ2-7	TGTGCCAGCAACCATGGGGACAGGGGGCTCGGCGAGCAGTACTTC	CASNHGDRGLGEQYF
few	NA	TRBV9	TRBJ2-2	TGTGCCAGCAGTCTCAGGGGAGCGGGTACGAACACCGGGGAGCTGTTTTTT	CASSLRGAGTNTGELFF
NA	NA	TRBV29-1	TRBJ1-1	TGCAGCGTGAAGGGACGGCTGAACACTGAAGCTTTCTTT	CSVKGRLNTEAFF
few	NA	TRBV6-5	TRBJ1-2	TGTGCCAGCAGTTCGAGGACAGATCTGAATGGCTACACCTTC	CASSSRTDLNGYTF
NA	NA	TRBV9	TRBJ1-5	TGTGCCAGCAGCGGAGGGGTCGGGGGTAGCAATCAGCCCCAGCATTTT	CASSGGVGGSNQPQHF
NA	NA	TRBV29-1	TRBJ1-2	TGCAGCGTTGGTAACAGGGAGGGAGATGGCTACACCTTC	CSVGNREGDGYTF
few	TRBD2	TRBV30	TRBJ2-3	TGTGCCTGGAGTGTCGGCGTAGCGGGAGAAACAGATACGCAGTATTTT	CAWSVGVAGETDTQYF
NA	TRBD1	TRBV5-1	TRBJ1-1	TGCGCCAGCAGAGTAGACAGGGGGACTGAAGCTTTCTTT	CASRVDRGTEAFF
once	NA	TRBV10-2	TRBJ1-1	TGCGCCAGCAGTCGTGAGGGGATGAACACTGAAGCTTTCTTT	CASSREGMNTEAFF
NA	NA	TRBV20-1	TRBJ1-2	TGCAGTGCTAGCCGGGGCTATGGCTACACCTTC	CSASRGYGYTF
NA	NA	TRBV2	TRBJ1-2	TGTGCCAAAACAGGGAATGGCTACACCTTC	CAKTGNGYTF
NA	NA	TRBV19	TRBJ2-6	TGTGCCAGTAGTATGTGGCTGTCTGGGGCCAACGTCCTGACTTTC	CASSMWLSGANVLTF
NA	NA	TRBV30	TRBJ2-3	TGTGCCTGGAGGCGGGACTCCACAGATACGCAGTATTTT	CAWRRDSTDTQYF
NA	TRBD2	TRBV6-5	TRBJ2-1	TGTGCCAGCAGGGGACTAGCAAGTGAGCAGTTCTTC	CASRGLASEQFF
NA	TRBD1	TRBV7-9	TRBJ2-2	TGTGCCAGCACCATACAGGGGGATACCGGGGAGCTGTTTTTT	CASTIQGDTGELFF
NA	NA	TRBV10-3	TRBJ2-1	TGTGCCACTACCAGCGCCAATGAGCAGTTCTTC	CATTSANEQFF
NA	NA	TRBV14	TRBJ1-2	TGTGCCAGCAGCAAAGGACAACTTAACTATGGCTACACCTTC	CASSKGQLNYGYTF
NA	NA	TRBV29-1	TRBJ2-3	TGCAGCGTAACGGGACGGAGCACAGATACGCAGTATTTT	CSVTGRSTDTQYF
NA	NA	TRBV15	TRBJ2-7	TGTGCCACCAGCAGAGATAGGGGAAGCTACGAGCAGTACTTC	CATSRDRGSYEQYF
once	NA	TRBV5-6	TRBJ2-6	TGTGCCAGCAGCTTGCCGGGGGTTTCCGGGGCCAACGTCCTGACTTTC	CASSLPGVSGANVLTF
few	TRBD1	TRBV6-1	TRBJ2-1	TGTGCCAGCAGTCAACCGGGACAGGGCCGCCACCAGTTCTTC	CASSQPGQGRHQFF
few	TRBD1	TRBV2	TRBJ1-3	TGTGCCAGCAGTGAAGTTGTGGGACAGGGGCTCTCTGGAAACACCATATATTTT	CASSEVVGQGLSGNTIYF
few	NA	TRBV29-1	TRBJ1-2	TGCAGCGTTATCTCCGGGGGCAGCGGCTACACCTTC	CSVISGGSGYTF
few	NA	TRBV29-1	TRBJ2-3	TGCAGCGTTGGGAATACTTTTATAACAGATACGCAGTATTTT	CSVGNTFITDTQYF
once	NA	TRBV10-3	TRBJ1-5	TGTGCCACAAACCCGGTACCGGATTCCAATCAGCCCCAGCATTTT	CATNPVPDSNQPQHF
once	NA	TRBV27	TRBJ2-1	TGTGCCAGCAACCTACAGGGGGGAGGGAGCAATGAGCAGTTCTTC	CASNLQGGGSNEQFF
NA	TRBD2	TRBV29-1	TRBJ2-3	TGCAGCGTGGACTGGGGGGGACCCACAGATACGCAGTATTTT	CSVDWGGPTDTQYF
NA	NA	TRBV30	TRBJ1-2	TGTGCCTGGACTTACGGGACGTGGGGCTACACCTTC	CAWTYGTWGYTF
NA	NA	TRBV29-1	TRBJ2-7	TGCAGCGTTGATGTTGGCAACAACTACGAGCAGTACTTC	CSVDVGNNYEQYF